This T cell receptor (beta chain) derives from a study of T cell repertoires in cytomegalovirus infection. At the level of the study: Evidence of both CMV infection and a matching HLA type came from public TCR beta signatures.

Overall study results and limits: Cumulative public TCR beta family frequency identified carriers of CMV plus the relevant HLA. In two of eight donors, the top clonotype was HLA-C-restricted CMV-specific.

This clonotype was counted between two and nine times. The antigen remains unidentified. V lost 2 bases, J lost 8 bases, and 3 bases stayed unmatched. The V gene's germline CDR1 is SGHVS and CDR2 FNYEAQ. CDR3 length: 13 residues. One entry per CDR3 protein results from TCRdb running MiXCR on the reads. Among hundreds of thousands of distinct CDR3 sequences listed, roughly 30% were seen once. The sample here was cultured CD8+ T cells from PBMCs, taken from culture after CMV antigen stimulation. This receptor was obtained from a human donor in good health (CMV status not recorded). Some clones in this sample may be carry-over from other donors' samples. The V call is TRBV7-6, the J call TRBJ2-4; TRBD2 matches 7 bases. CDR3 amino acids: CASSLSGGDIQYF. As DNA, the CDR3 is TGTGCCAGCAGCTTATCTGGGGGGGACATTCAGTACTTC.